This passage covers 21 T cell receptor beta chains from one sample sequenced in a study of blood T cell repertoires in COVID-19. The method was immunoSEQ multiplex PCR; TCRdb's version includes in-frame clones alone and lacks a portion of them. In the table there are tens of thousands of clones, over 70% of which are singletons. The specimen was peripheral blood. The origin of the receptors is a human donor in a cohort sampled during active COVID-19.

V gene TRBV30 combines with J gene TRBJ1-1; possibly TRBD1 for D (6 bases). This CDR3 spans 11 amino acids. Germline assignment: CDR1 GTSNPN and CDR2 SVGIG (reference sequence). Between the trimmed V and J ends, which lost 8 bases and 12 bases, there was a span of 19 bases. The CDR3 nucleotides read TGTGCCGCTCGGACAGACCCTTACACTTTCTTT. Its translation: CAARTDPYTFF.

The DNA of the CDR3 is TGTGCCAGCAGCTTAAGACTAGCGGGGGCCCAAGAGACCCAGTACTTC. Translated: CASSLRLAGAQETQYF. The V and J genes are TRBV7-9 and TRBJ2-5; 12 nucleotides line up with TRBD2. J was trimmed by 1 base and V by 2 bases; bases with no gene match: 2. The CDR3 runs 16 residues. CDR1 is SEHNR, CDR2 FQNEAQ, per germline (reference sequence).

The chain employs TRBV9 and TRBJ2-4; D is unresolved. V shed 0 bases and J shed 6 bases, with 16 bases lying between them. The CDR3 extends over 16 amino acids. Germline V CDR1 and CDR2: SGDLS, YYNGEE. For the CDR3, the DNA is TGTGCCAGCAGCGTAGGCGATAACCGTCTGCGAAACATTCAGTACTTC. Its protein is CASSVGDNRLRNIQYF.

The chain couples TRBV3-1 (or the pseudogene TRBV3-2) to TRBJ2-5; a possible D gene is TRBD2 (6 bases). This CDR3 comprises 15 residues. Germline CDR1 is LGHDT and CDR2 is YNNKEL (reference sequence). V gave up 4 bases and J gave up 5 bases, with 17 bases separating them. The CDR3 bases are TGTGCCAGCAGCCCGGACTGGGGCGGGGTGGAGACCCAGTACTTC. Its protein is CASSPDWGGVETQYF.

This chain connects TRBV25-1 to TRBJ1-3; D is unresolved. Germline CDR1 reads MGHDK; CDR2 reads SYGVNS. V lost 4 bases, J lost 0 bases, and 16 bases lay in between. This CDR3 region has 17 residues. CDR3 bases: TGTGCCAGCAGTGGGGGAGGCTCCTGGAGCTCTGGAAACACCATATATTTT. It yields the protein CASSGGGSWSSGNTIYF.

The chain couples TRBV6-5 to TRBJ2-1; 9 bases are shared with TRBD2. The CDR3 extends over 15 amino acids. Germline CDR1 and CDR2: MNHEY and SVGAGI. V dropped 6 bases and J dropped 0; count of bases not matched to a gene: 3. DNA of the CDR3: TGTGCCAGCAGAATGACTAGCGGCTCCTACAATGAGCAGTTCTTC. Translating it yields CASRMTSGSYNEQFF.

The V gene is TRBV7-2, the J gene TRBJ2-1; the match to TRBD2 covers 10 bases. J lost 4 bases, V lost 5 bases, and 8 bases had no gene match. CDR1 and CDR2 (germline): SGHTA, FQGNSA. This CDR3 comprises 16 residues. The CDR3 loop reads CASSARTSGLYNEQFF. For the CDR3, the DNA is TGTGCCAGCAGCGCGCGGACTAGCGGTTTGTACAATGAGCAGTTCTTC.

The CDR3 here is CASSAGGRISTDTQYF. The CDR3 nucleotides are TGTGCCAGCAGCGCAGGGGGACGAATCAGCACAGATACGCAGTATTTT. V usage is TRBV9 and J usage is TRBJ2-3; 7 bases are shared with TRBD1. The CDR3 is 16 residues long. V trimming: 3 bases; J trimming: 0 bases; junction bases outside the gene matches: 7. The germline gives CDR1 SGDLS, CDR2 YYNGEE.

This sequence joins TRBV3-1 (or the pseudogene TRBV3-2) and TRBJ2-1; the match to TRBD2 covers 10 bases. CDR1 LGHDT and CDR2 YNNKEL come from the germline V gene (reference sequence). The trim removed 0 bases at V and 6 bases at J, leaving 5 bases unmatched. CDR3 length equals 16 residues. The CDR3 coding sequence is TGTGCCAGCAGCCAAGAGAGCGGGGGGGCGGGCAATGAGCAGTTCTTC. This sequence encodes CASSQESGGAGNEQFF.

This clone has a single count. A read error may produce the germline difference seen at one junction end. This chain connects TRBV19 to TRBJ1-2, with 9 nucleotides matching TRBD1. The CDR3 runs to 11 residues. The germline gives CDR1 LNHDA, CDR2 SQIVND (reference sequence). The CDR3 here is CASSIGQGQYF. In DNA, the CDR3 is TGTGCCAGTAGTATTGGACAGGGGCAATATTTC.

The chain recombines TRBV25-1 with TRBJ2-1; D is ambiguous. Per the germline V gene, CDR1 is MGHDK and CDR2 is SYGVNS. Deletions cut 2 bases from V and 8 bases from J, with 10 bases between. This CDR3 region has 13 residues. CDR3 sequence reads: CASSEEGVYEQFF. The CDR3 DNA reads as TGTGCCAGCAGTGAAGAAGGAGTATATGAGCAGTTCTTC.

The chain carries TRBV13 and TRBJ1-2, with TRBD1 matching 9 bases. V was pared by 5 bases and J by 6 bases, with 13 bases of the junction left unmatched. Germline loops: CDR1 PRHDT, CDR2 FYEKMQ (reference sequence). This CDR3 contains 16 residues. The CDR3 DNA reads as TGTGCCAGCAGCCCTCGACAAGGGGACAGGGCAAATGGCTACACCTTC. As protein: CASSPRQGDRANGYTF.

The genes are TRBV2 and TRBJ1-6, with D possibly matching TRBD1 (5 bases). The CDR3 sequence is 15 residues long. V was pared by 0 bases and J by 10 bases, with 13 bases between. Germline V gives CDR1 SNHLY, CDR2 FYNNEI. CDR3 coding DNA: TGTGCCAGCAGTGAAGCGATGGGGGGAGCATCACCCCTCCACTTT. Residues: CASSEAMGGASPLHF.

The chain links TRBV18 to TRBJ2-1; 8 nucleotides line up with TRBD1. This CDR3 has 16 amino acids. J gave up 6 bases and V 3 bases, and 10 bases lay outside the gene matches. Germline CDR1 and CDR2: KGHSH and LQKENI. In DNA form, the CDR3 reads TGTGCCAGCTCACCCGCGGACAGGGTCACGTCCAATGAGCAGTTCTTC. Translation gives CASSPADRVTSNEQFF.

CDR3 bases: TGTGCCAGCAGCCAACCTGGAGGGTCACTTAGCAATCAGCCCCAGCATTTT. This sequence encodes CASSQPGGSLSNQPQHF. The chain carries TRBV4-2 and TRBJ1-5; D remains ambiguous. The CDR3 covers 17 residues. With 2 bases removed from V and 0 bases from J, the gap between germline ends came to 14 bases. The germline V gene encodes CDR1 LGHNA and CDR2 YNFKEQ.

The V and J genes are TRBV5-8 and TRBJ1-2, with unresolved D. This CDR3 contains 12 residues. Germline CDR1 SGHTS, CDR2 YDEGEE. The V end was cut by 2 bases, the J end by 7 bases, with 9 bases between. The CDR3 coding sequence is TGTGCCAGCAGCTTCGGTTCGTTTGGCTACACCTTC. This translates into CASSFGSFGYTF.

Here the CDR3 reads CASLLAARVDTQYF. The CDR3 nucleotides read TGTGCCAGCCTTCTAGCGGCTAGGGTAGATACGCAGTATTTT. This sequence joins TRBV6-5 and TRBJ2-3; 7 positions agree with TRBD2. The ends lost 8 bases at V and 5 bases at J; junction bases unmatched: 10. In germline, CDR1 is MNHEY, CDR2 SVGAGI. The CDR3 length is 14 residues.

The chain carries TRBV2 and TRBJ2-7; 10 bases agree with TRBD1. Germline V CDR1 and CDR2: SNHLY, FYNNEI. There are 14 residues in the CDR3. Trimming cost V 4 bases and J 3 bases; bases outside gene matches: 3. The DNA for the CDR3 is TGTGCCAGCAGTGGGGGACAGGGGCGCTACGAGCAGTACTTC. It yields the protein CASSGGQGRYEQYF.

DNA for the CDR3: TGCAGCGCCGCTACCCGGGACACTGGACGCGCTTTCTTT. Translation gives CSAATRDTGRAFF. The rearrangement joins TRBV29-1 to TRBJ1-1; TRBD1 might be the D (6 bases). This CDR3 has 13 amino acids. In germline, CDR1 is SQVTM, CDR2 ANQGSEA. The germline V and J ends were trimmed by 7 bases and 11 bases, with 23 bases remaining between them.

The chain is built from TRBV10-3 and TRBJ2-5; 12 nucleotides match TRBD1. CDR1 is ENHRY and CDR2 is SYGVKD in the germline V gene. The CDR3 has 15 residues. The V gene end was trimmed by 6 bases and the J gene end by 5 bases; junction bases not matched to a gene: 7. Here the CDR3 DNA reads TGTGCCATCAGCGGGACAGGGGGCATCACTGAGACCCAGTACTTC. It is translated as CAISGTGGITETQYF.

The CDR3: CASSNFRPGQNYGYTF. DNA for the CDR3: TGTGCCAGCAGTAACTTCCGACCGGGACAGAACTATGGCTACACCTTC. The chain carries TRBV6-5 and TRBJ1-2, with 7 bases that match TRBD1. CDR3 length: 16 residues. J gave up 2 bases and V 5 bases, and 11 bases lay outside the gene matches. Germline CDR1 reads MNHEY; CDR2 reads SVGAGI.